This entry describes one T cell receptor beta chain. Generated by immunoSEQ multiplex PCR, the TCRdb table keeps only in-frame clones and is missing some. This table holds 250,000 to 300,000 clones, roughly four fifths found once. J gave up 1 base and V 2 bases, and 4 bases lay outside the gene matches. Per germline, CDR1 MDHEN and CDR2 SYDVKM. CDR3 length: 15 residues. This sample is part of a study of blood T cell repertoires in COVID-19. Sequenced material: PBMCs or T cells enriched from blood (not recorded which). This chain links TRBV28 with TRBJ1-1; 7 bases are shared with TRBD1. This sequence originates from a man aged 25 to 40 with acute COVID-19. This CDR3 reads CASSLRDRPNTEAFF. CDR3 nucleotides: TGTGCCAGCAGTTTAAGGGACAGACCGAACACTGAAGCTTTCTTT.